Only one count was recorded for the clone carrying this TCR beta chain. TCRdb keeps only in-frame clones here, not all; method: immunoSEQ multiplex PCR. The sample has under 200,000 clones, over 80% seen once. CDR3 length: 15 amino acids. Between the trimmed V and J ends, which lost 2 bases and 3 bases, there was a span of 11 bases. Germline lookup yields CDR1 MNHEY and CDR2 SVGAGI. This record belongs to a study of blood T cell repertoires in COVID-19. Study-wide background: Both acute and convalescent COVID-19 samples were obtained from the United States, Italy and Spain.

The source material was peripheral blood. This TCR came from a woman aged 55-69 years who had recovered from COVID-19. The genes are TRBV6-5 and TRBJ1-5; maybe TRBD1 (6 bases). The CDR3, as DNA: TGTGCCAGCAGTTACGGCGGGGGCAACAATCAGCCCCAGCATTTT. This translates into CASSYGGGNNQPQHF.